A single sample is the source of the 21 T cell receptor beta chains below, sequenced in a study of T-cell reconstitution after alpha-beta-depleted transplantation in children (TCRdb year 2016). The sample's treatment or condition label, decoded: allogeneic hematopoietic cell transplantation with graft depleted of TCRalphabeta T cells and CD19 B cells. Libraries came from PCR. The run used an Illumina HiSeq 2500. Molecular barcoding was employed in the preparation of TCR libraries, with unique molecular identifiers being used to normalize TCRbeta repertoire quantification. Starting from the raw public reads, TCRdb applied fastp trimming at Q25, assembled clones with MiXCR and retained in-frame beta chains. CDR3 protein sequences are deduplicated, and each keeps its most common genes and DNA. The sample records roughly 350,000 distinct CDR3 sequences, around 15% of which are singletons. About 41% of the sample is in the top ten clones.

The specimen was PBMCs, mostly from graft donor cells, collected 360 days after TCRalphabeta/CD19-depleted stem cell transplant. The origin of the receptors is a male patient aged 2 to 10 who had a stem cell transplant for acute lymphoblastic leukemia, so the T cells may come from the graft donor.

This chain joins TRBV29-1 and TRBJ2-2; D perhaps matches TRBD2 (5 bases). V dropped 4 bases and J dropped 5 bases, with 14 bases sitting between them. Germline V gene sequence: CDR1 SQVTM, CDR2 ANQGSEA. There are 14 residues in the CDR3. CDR3 bases: TGCAGCGTTGGGAGAGAGGGTGAAACCGGGGAGCTGTTTTTT. This encodes CSVGREGETGELFF.

Many counts were recorded for this clonotype. The chain combines TRBV20-1 with TRBJ2-3; tentatively, D is TRBD2 (6 bases). The length of the CDR3 is 14 residues. CDR1 and CDR2 (germline): DFQATT, SNEGSKA (reference sequence). Trimming stripped 4 bases from V and 3 bases from J, with 14 bases between. The CDR3 sequence: CSATRLVGTDTQYF. The CDR3 DNA sequence: TGCAGTGCTACGAGACTAGTGGGGACAGATACGCAGTATTTT.

The J gene is TRBJ2-7, the V gene TRBV14; D is uncertain. The CDR3 spans 13 residues. The V end lost 5 bases, the J end lost 2 bases, and 10 bases lay between the germline ends. CDR1 is SGHDN, CDR2 FVKESK, per germline. The CDR3 loop is CASSTTLTYEQYF. Here the CDR3 DNA reads TGTGCCAGCAGCACGACGCTAACCTACGAGCAGTACTTC.

The chain recombines TRBV4-2 with TRBJ2-7; D is possibly TRBD2 (6 bases). The CDR3 covers 19 residues. The V and J ends lost 1 base and 1 base respectively, with 23 bases between them. Germline V lookup: CDR1 LGHNA, CDR2 YNFKEQ. Written as DNA, the CDR3 is TGTGCCAGCAGCCAAGCCTTAAGATCCGGGAGTGGGGCTTCCTACGAGCAGTACTTC. Its translation: CASSQALRSGSGASYEQYF.

This clonotype was seen a few times. The chain links TRBV7-6 to TRBJ2-1, with D possibly matching TRBD1 (5 bases). CDR1 and CDR2 (germline): SGHVS, FNYEAQ. Trimming stripped 8 bases from V and 6 bases from J, with 8 bases between. The CDR3 contains 11 residues. The CDR3 loop reads CASADSNEQFF. CDR3 nucleotides: TGTGCCAGCGCCGACAGCAATGAGCAGTTCTTC.

In its sample, this clonotype was seen many times. The chain recombines TRBV15 with TRBJ2-7; the D is unclear. The CDR3 loop spans 14 amino acids. Germline V lookup: CDR1 LNHNV, CDR2 YYDKDF (reference sequence). V was trimmed by 1 base and J by 9 bases, leaving 16 bases between them. CDR3: CATSRGHPRMVQYF. As DNA, the CDR3 is TGTGCCACCAGCAGAGGCCATCCAAGGATGGTGCAGTACTTC.

Ten or more counts support this clonotype. The junction departs from the called germline gene at one end, perhaps through a read error. The chain is built from TRBV7-7 and TRBJ2-1; 7 bases fit TRBD1. Germline V CDR1 and CDR2: SSHAT, FNYEAQ (reference sequence). The CDR3 consists of 15 residues. In DNA, the CDR3 is TGTGCTAGCAGCTTAAATCCGGGACAGATCAATGAGCAGTTCTTC. Protein: CASSLNPGQINEQFF.

V and J are TRBV7-2 and TRBJ1-1; a weak D match, TRBD1 (6 bases). Trimming removed 2 bases from V and 6 bases from J, with 13 bases in between. Germline assignment: CDR1 SGHTA and CDR2 FQGNSA. The CDR3 runs 14 residues. CDR3 amino acids: CASSLQTGRSEAFF. DNA of the CDR3: TGTGCCAGCAGCTTACAGACAGGACGCTCTGAAGCTTTCTTT. Using reference TRBV7-2 and TRBJ1-1 for the parts outside the CDR3, the full variable domain is GAGVSQSPSNKVTEKGKDVELRCDPISGHTALYWYRQSLGQGLEFLIYFQGNSAPDKSGLPSDRFSAERTGGSVSTLTIQRTQQEDSAVYLCASSLQTGRSEAFFGQGTRLTVV.

This clonotype was seen more than once but under ten times. The chain recombines TRBV29-1 with TRBJ2-3; D tentatively fits TRBD1 or TRBD2 (5 bases each). Trimming shortened V by 5 bases and J by 0 bases, and 9 bases separated the two germline ends. CDR1 is SQVTM and CDR2 is ANQGSEA in the germline V gene. This CDR3 is built from 13 residues. The CDR3 DNA is TGCAGCGTTAGAGGGGTCAGCACAGATACGCAGTATTTT. This translates into CSVRGVSTDTQYF.

The V call is TRBV7-9, the J call TRBJ1-3; D ambiguous. The germline V gene encodes CDR1 SEHNR and CDR2 FQNEAQ (reference sequence). V was pared by 5 bases and J by 0 bases, with 8 bases between. The CDR3 extends over 14 amino acids. The CDR3 nucleotides are TGTGCCAGCAGCCCCATCACCTCTGGAAACACCATATATTTT. Amino acids: CASSPITSGNTIYF.

This clonotype appeared a few times. The conserved phenylalanine or tryptophan is not found at the CDR3 terminus, so this likely reflects a read error. The limits of the CDR3 on the DNA are not certain, so only TCRdb's listed CDR3 is given. The gene calls are TRBV29-1 and TRBJ2-1; the table assigns TRBD2, which was not confirmed against the DNA. Termini included, the CDR3 measures 12 amino acids. CDR1 and CDR2 (germline): SQVTM, ANQGSEA. The CDR3 sequence is CSVALLSGSRYL.

This clonotype was seen a handful of times. The chain has TRBV27 and TRBJ2-2, with 7 bases aligning to TRBD1. Germline values: CDR1 MNHEY, CDR2 SMNVEV (reference sequence). Unmatched junction bases numbered 5, after V lost 3 bases and J lost 4 bases. CDR3 size: 15 residues. This CDR3 is CASSFRGWGTGELFF. DNA of the CDR3: TGTGCCAGCAGTTTCAGGGGGTGGGGCACCGGGGAGCTGTTTTTT.

CDR3 DNA sequence: TGTGCCATCAAAACCGAACGAACCTACGAGCAGTACTTC. Its protein product is CAIKTERTYEQYF. The J gene is TRBJ2-7, the V gene TRBV10-3; D remains unclear. The CDR3 extends over 13 amino acids. The V and J ends lost 7 bases and 2 bases respectively, with 12 bases between them. Looked up from germline, CDR1 is ENHRY and CDR2 is SYGVKD.

This clonotype was recorded a few times. The chain links TRBV6-1 to TRBJ2-5, with unresolved D. CDR3 length equals 14 residues. The germline V and J ends were trimmed by 2 bases and 0 bases, with 7 bases remaining between them. Germline V gene lookup returns CDR1 MNHNS and CDR2 SASEGT. CDR3 in DNA: TGTGCCAGCAGTGAAACAGAGTACCAAGAGACCCAGTACTTC. This gives the protein CASSETEYQETQYF.

The chain uses TRBV30 and TRBJ2-3, with TRBD1 as a possible D gene (6 bases). This CDR3 region has 15 residues. From germline, CDR1 is GTSNPN and CDR2 SVGIG (reference sequence). Deletions cut 2 bases from V and 0 bases from J, with 12 bases between. In DNA, the CDR3 is TGTGCCTGGAGTCTGGGGCAGGGGAGCACAGATACGCAGTATTTT. Its protein is CAWSLGQGSTDTQYF.

V gene TRBV4-1 combines with J gene TRBJ2-2, with TRBD2 matching 9 bases. With V trimmed by 2 bases and J by 5 bases, 3 bases remained unmatched. Per the germline V gene, CDR1 is MGHRA and CDR2 is YSYEKL. This CDR3 is 15 amino acids long. In nucleotides, the CDR3 is TGCGCCAGCAGCCAATCCGGACTAGCGACCGGGGAGCTGTTTTTT. Protein product: CASSQSGLATGELFF.

This clonotype has a handful of counts. V usage is TRBV7-9 and J usage is TRBJ2-5; no firm D call. Germline CDR1 SEHNR, CDR2 FQNEAQ (reference sequence). The CDR3 has 16 amino acids. Trimming removed 1 base at V and 4 bases at J, with 16 bases between. CDR3 sequence (DNA): TGTGCCAGCAGCTTAGTAATAAGGTCGATAAGAGAGACCCAGTACTTC. This codes for CASSLVIRSIRETQYF.

In its sample, this clonotype was seen a few times. The V call is TRBV28, the J call TRBJ2-3; TRBD2 agrees at 9 bases. Germline values: CDR1 MDHEN, CDR2 SYDVKM. This CDR3 has 15 residues. V was pared by 2 bases and J by 5 bases, with 5 bases of the junction left unmatched. The CDR3 region is CASSLKGLARDTQYF. The CDR3 bases are TGTGCCAGCAGTTTAAAAGGACTAGCGAGAGATACGCAGTATTTT. Together with reference TRBV28 and TRBJ2-3, the CDR3 gives the full variable domain: DVKVTQSSRYLVKRTGEKVFLECVQDMDHENMFWYRQDPGLGLRLIYFSYDVKMKEKGDIPEGYSVSREKKERFSLILESASTNQTSMYLCASSLKGLARDTQYFGPGTRLTVL.

J is TRBJ2-7 and V is TRBV10-3; no clear D gene. Germline CDR1 reads ENHRY; CDR2 reads SYGVKD. Trimming took off 6 bases at V and 0 bases at J, with 9 bases between the two ends. The CDR3 is 13 amino acids. CDR3 sequence: CAISGQRSYEQYF. The CDR3, as DNA: TGTGCCATCAGCGGGCAACGCTCCTACGAGCAGTACTTC.

V usage is TRBV12-3 or TRBV12-4 and J usage is TRBJ2-1; 8 nucleotides match TRBD2. After removal of 3 bases from V and 4 bases from J, the junction contained 8 bases not matched to a gene. This CDR3 has 16 residues. CDR3 bases: TGTGCCAGCAGTTTCGGAGCGGGAGAGTTGTACAATGAGCAGTTCTTC. Translating gives CASSFGAGELYNEQFF.

The gene calls are TRBV6-4 and TRBJ2-7; TRBD2 aligns across 15 bases. This CDR3 spans 16 amino acids. Trimming took 6 bases from V and 3 from J; bases not matched to a gene: 6. Germline V gene data show CDR1 as MRHNA and CDR2 as SNTAGT. Here the CDR3 DNA reads TGTGCCAGCAGCCGGGGACTAGCGGGAGGAAACTACGAGCAGTACTTC. Protein: CASSRGLAGGNYEQYF.